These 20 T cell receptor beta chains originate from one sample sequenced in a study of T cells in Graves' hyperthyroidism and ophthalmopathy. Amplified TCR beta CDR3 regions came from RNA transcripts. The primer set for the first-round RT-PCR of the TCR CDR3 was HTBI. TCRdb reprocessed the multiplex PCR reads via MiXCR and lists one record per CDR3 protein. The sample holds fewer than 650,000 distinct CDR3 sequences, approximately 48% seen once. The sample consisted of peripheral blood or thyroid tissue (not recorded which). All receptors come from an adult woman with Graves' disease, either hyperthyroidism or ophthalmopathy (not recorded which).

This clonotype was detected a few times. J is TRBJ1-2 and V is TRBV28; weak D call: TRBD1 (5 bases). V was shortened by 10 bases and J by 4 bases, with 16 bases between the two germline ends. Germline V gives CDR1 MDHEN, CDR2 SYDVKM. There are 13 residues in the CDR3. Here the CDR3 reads CANKKSGTYGYTF. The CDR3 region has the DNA TGTGCCAACAAAAAATCAGGGACCTATGGCTACACCTTC.

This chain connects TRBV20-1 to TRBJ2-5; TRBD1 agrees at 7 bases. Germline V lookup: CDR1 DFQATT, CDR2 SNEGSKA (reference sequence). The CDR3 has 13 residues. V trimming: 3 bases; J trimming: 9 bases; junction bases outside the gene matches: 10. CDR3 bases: TGCAGTGCTAGGGGGACAGCATCTCAGCCCCAGTACTTC. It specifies CSARGTASQPQYF.

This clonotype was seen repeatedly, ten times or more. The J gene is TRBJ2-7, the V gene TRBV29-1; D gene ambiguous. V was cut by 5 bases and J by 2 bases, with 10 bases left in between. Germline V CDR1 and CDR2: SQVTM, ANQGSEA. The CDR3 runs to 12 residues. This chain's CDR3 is CSVNRDPYEQYF. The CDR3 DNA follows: TGCAGCGTTAACAGAGACCCCTACGAGCAGTACTTC.

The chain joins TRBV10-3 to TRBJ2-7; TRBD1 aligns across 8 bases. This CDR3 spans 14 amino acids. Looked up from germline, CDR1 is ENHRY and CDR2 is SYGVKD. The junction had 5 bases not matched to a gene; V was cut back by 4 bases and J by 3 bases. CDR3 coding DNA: TGTGCCATCAGTGGCCCCGGGACAGGCTACGAGCAGTACTTC. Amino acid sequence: CAISGPGTGYEQYF.

For the CDR3, the DNA is TGTGCCAGCAGTGGGGACGCCTTAAATTCACCCCTCCACTTT. This encodes CASSGDALNSPLHF. The chain is built from TRBV2 and TRBJ1-6; D is possibly TRBD1 (5 bases). Germline loops: CDR1 SNHLY, CDR2 FYNNEI. The CDR3 runs to 14 residues. With 4 bases removed from V and 7 bases from J, the gap between germline ends came to 11 bases.

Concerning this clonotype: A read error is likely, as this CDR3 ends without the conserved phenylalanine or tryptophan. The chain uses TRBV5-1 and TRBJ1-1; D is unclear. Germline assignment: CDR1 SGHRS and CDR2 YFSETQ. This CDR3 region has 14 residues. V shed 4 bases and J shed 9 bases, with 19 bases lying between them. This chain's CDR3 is CASSRKAELMKAFL. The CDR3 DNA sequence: TGCGCCAGCAGCAGAAAGGCGGAGCTCATGAAAGCTTTCCTT.

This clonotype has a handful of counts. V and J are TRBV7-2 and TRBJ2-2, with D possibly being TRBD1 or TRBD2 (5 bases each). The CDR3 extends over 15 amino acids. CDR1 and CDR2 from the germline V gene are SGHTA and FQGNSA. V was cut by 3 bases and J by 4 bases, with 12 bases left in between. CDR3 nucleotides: TGTGCCAGCAGCTTTGGGGCCCGGGGCACCGGGGAGCTGTTTTTT. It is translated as CASSFGARGTGELFF.

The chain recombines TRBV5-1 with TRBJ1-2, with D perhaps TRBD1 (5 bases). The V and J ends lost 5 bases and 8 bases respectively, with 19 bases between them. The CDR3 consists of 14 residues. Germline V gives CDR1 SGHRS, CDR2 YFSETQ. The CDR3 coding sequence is TGCGCCAGCAGATCGGAAGGCATCAGGGACGGCTACACCTTC. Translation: CASRSEGIRDGYTF.

The CDR3 loop reads CSARRPSSGRNTEAFF. CDR3 nucleotide sequence: TGCAGTGCTAGGAGGCCGTCGTCAGGGAGGAACACTGAAGCTTTCTTT. V is TRBV20-1 and J is TRBJ1-1, with a tentative D call TRBD1 (5 bases). V was shortened by 3 bases and J by 1 base, with 18 bases between the two germline ends. From germline, CDR1 is DFQATT and CDR2 SNEGSKA (reference sequence). CDR3 length: 16 residues.

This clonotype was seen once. The CDR3: CSARSPQRGNQPQHF. CDR3 in DNA: TGCAGTGCCAGGTCCCCTCAGAGGGGCAATCAGCCCCAGCATTTT. The genes are TRBV20-1 and TRBJ1-5, with no clear D. Trimming removed 6 bases from V and 2 bases from J, with 17 bases in between. CDR1 is DFQATT, CDR2 SNEGSKA, per germline (reference sequence). There are 15 residues in the CDR3.

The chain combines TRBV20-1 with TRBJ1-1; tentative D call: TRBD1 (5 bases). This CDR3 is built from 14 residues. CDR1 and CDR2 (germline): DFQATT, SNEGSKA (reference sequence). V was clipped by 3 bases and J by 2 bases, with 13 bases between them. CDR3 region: CSASPGFVNTEAFF. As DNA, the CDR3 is TGCAGTGCTAGCCCAGGGTTTGTTAACACTGAAGCTTTCTTT.

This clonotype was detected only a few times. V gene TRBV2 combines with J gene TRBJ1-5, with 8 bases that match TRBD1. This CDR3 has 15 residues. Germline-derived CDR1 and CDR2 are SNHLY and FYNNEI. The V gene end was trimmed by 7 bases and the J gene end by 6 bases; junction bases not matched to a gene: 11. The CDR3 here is CASKDRARAGQPQHF. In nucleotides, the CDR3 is TGTGCCAGCAAGGACAGGGCCCGGGCAGGTCAGCCCCAGCATTTT.

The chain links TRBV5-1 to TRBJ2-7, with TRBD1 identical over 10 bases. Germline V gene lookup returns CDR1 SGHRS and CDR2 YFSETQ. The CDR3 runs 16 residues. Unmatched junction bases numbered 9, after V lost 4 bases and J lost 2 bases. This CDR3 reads CASSQGQGGVTYEQYF. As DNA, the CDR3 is TGCGCCAGCAGCCAAGGACAGGGGGGAGTCACCTACGAGCAGTACTTC.

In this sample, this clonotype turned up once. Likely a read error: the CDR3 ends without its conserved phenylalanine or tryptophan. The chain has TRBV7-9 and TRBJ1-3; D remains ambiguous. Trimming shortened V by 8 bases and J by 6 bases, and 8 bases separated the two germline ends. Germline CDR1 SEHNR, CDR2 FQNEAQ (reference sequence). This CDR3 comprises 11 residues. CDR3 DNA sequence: TGTGCCAGCTCGGGAGAAAACACCATATATTTA. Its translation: CASSGENTIYL.

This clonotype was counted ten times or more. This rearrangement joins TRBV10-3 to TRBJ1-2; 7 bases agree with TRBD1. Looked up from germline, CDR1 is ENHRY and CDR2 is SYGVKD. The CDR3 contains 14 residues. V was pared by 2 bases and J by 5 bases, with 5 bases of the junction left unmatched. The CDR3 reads CAISESRGEYGYTF. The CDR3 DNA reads TGTGCCATCAGTGAGAGCAGGGGGGAATATGGCTACACCTTC.

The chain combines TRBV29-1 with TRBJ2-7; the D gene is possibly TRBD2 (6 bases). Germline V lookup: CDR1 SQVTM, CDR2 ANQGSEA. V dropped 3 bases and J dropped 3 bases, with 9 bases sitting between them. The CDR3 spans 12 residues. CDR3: CSVDGEDYEQYF. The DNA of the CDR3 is TGCAGCGTTGATGGGGAGGACTACGAGCAGTACTTC.

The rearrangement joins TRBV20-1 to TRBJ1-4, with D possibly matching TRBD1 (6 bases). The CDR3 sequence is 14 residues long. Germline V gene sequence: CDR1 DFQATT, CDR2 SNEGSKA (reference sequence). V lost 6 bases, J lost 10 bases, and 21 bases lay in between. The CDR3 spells CSATPSTGMRKLFF. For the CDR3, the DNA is TGCAGTGCCACACCCTCCACAGGGATGCGAAAACTGTTTTTT.

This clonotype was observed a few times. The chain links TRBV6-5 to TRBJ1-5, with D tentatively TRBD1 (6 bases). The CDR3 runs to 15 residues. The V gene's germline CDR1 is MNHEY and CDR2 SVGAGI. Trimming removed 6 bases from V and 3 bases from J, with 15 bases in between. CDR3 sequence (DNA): TGTGCCAGCAGAAGGGGCAGGGGTAACAATCAGCCCCAGCATTTT. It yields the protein CASRRGRGNNQPQHF.

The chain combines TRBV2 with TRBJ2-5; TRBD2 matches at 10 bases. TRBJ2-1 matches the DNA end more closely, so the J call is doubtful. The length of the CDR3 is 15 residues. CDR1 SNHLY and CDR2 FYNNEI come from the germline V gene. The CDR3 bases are TGTGCCAGCAGGTTTCTAGCGGGAGCCGGATATGAGCAGTTCTTC. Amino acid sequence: CASRFLAGAGYEQFF.

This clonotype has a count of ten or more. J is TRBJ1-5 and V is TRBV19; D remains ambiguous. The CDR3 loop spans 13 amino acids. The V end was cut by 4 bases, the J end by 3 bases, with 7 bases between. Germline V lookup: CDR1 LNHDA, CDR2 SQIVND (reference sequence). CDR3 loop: CASSTPTNQPQHF. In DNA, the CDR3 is TGTGCCAGTAGTACCCCAACCAATCAGCCCCAGCATTTT.